Sequencing of this T cell receptor (beta chain) was carried out in a study of T cells in Graves' hyperthyroidism and ophthalmopathy. This clonotype was seen repeatedly, ten times or more. Its antigen is currently unknown. The CDR3 covers 17 residues. Trimming cost V 0 bases and J 11 bases; bases outside gene matches: 14. CDR1 and CDR2 (germline): MNHEY, SVGEGT. Broader study findings: Ophthalmopathy prediction by the model preceded onset by a median roughly 6 months.

TCR beta CDR3 regions were amplified from RNA. Carried out on the TCR CDR3, a first-round RT-PCR used the HTBI primer set. TCRdb itself ran the multiplex PCR reads through MiXCR, one entry per CDR3 protein. Of some 360,000 distinct CDR3 sequences listed, about 15% were seen once; the top ten hold approximately 11%. Sequencing was carried out using blood. This TCR derives from a woman aged 55 to 70 with Graves' hyperthyroidism. The chain is built from TRBV6-2 or TRBV6-3 and TRBJ2-1, with TRBD2 identical over 9 bases. The CDR3 sequence is CASSYSGGRALYTQQFF. CDR3 coding DNA: TGTGCCAGCAGTTACTCGGGCGGGAGGGCCCTCTATACACAGCAGTTCTTC.